One sample yielded the 2 T cell receptor beta chains listed below, sequenced in a study of blood T cell repertoires in COVID-19. Method: immunoSEQ multiplex PCR; TCRdb's copy keeps in-frame clones and lacks some. The profile covers a few hundred thousand clones, with 90% appearing a single time and 2.1% taken by the ten largest. Sequencing used peripheral blood. These receptors all stem from a woman aged 55-70 years with COVID-19, enrolled during active disease.

The chain links TRBV15 to TRBJ2-7; 8 bases match TRBD1. CDR3 size: 17 residues. V lost 0 bases to trimming and J lost 3 bases; unmatched junction nucleotides: 10. The V gene's germline CDR1 is LNHNV and CDR2 YYDKDF (reference sequence). CDR3 in amino acids: CATSRDLAGGLLYEQYF. CDR3 nucleotide sequence: TGTGCCACCAGCAGAGATTTGGCAGGGGGCCTCCTCTACGAGCAGTACTTC.

The V and J genes are TRBV5-6 and TRBJ1-6; D possibly corresponds to TRBD1 (6 bases). V shed 4 bases and J shed 7 bases, with 12 bases lying between them. This CDR3 region has 14 residues. Germline assignment: CDR1 SGHDT and CDR2 YYEEEE. The CDR3 nucleotides read TGTGCCAGCAGCCTCCGGGACAAGAATTCACCCCTCCACTTT. It translates to CASSLRDKNSPLHF. The full variable domain, its missing parts supplied by reference TRBV5-6 and TRBJ1-6, is DAGVTQSPTHLIKTRGQQVTLRCSPKSGHDTVSWYQQALGQGPQFIFQYYEEEERQRGNFPDRFSGHQFPNYSSELNVNALLLGDSALYLCASSLRDKNSPLHFGNGTRLTVT.